This passage covers 21 T cell receptor beta chains from one sample sequenced in a study of regulatory T cells in long-lasting Graves disease. Time point here: newly diagnosed GD, antithyroid drugs for less than 3 months. PBMCs provided the RNA from which the TCR library was made. To make TCR beta libraries, researchers used iRepertoire HTBI primers and Arm-PCR of CDR3 regions. A single record per CDR3 protein comes from TCRdb applying MiXCR to the multiplex PCR reads. The sample holds over 350,000 distinct CDR3 sequences; 11% to 15% are singletons and the top ten take approximately 15%. The data also belong to a second study, concerning T cells in Graves' hyperthyroidism and ophthalmopathy.

The source material was peripheral blood mononuclear cells (PBMCs), sampled at new diagnosis, from a patient treated with antithyroid drugs. The receptors were sampled from a woman aged 45-60 years with Graves disease.

There are a few counts of this clonotype. The chain has TRBV7-2 and TRBJ2-1; maybe TRBD1 (5 bases). Trimming stripped 4 bases from V and 4 bases from J, with 8 bases between. CDR1 is SGHTA and CDR2 is FQGNSA in the germline V gene. The CDR3 has 13 amino acids. The CDR3 nucleotides read TGTGCCAGCAGCTGGACAAGGTACAATGAGCAGTTCTTC. Amino acid sequence: CASSWTRYNEQFF.

The V call is TRBV7-3, the J call TRBJ2-3; TRBD2 matches 7 bases. Germline CDR1 and CDR2: SGHTA and FQGTGA. CDR3 length: 19 amino acids. The trim removed 1 base at V and 1 base at J, leaving 14 bases unmatched. The CDR3 coding sequence is TGTGCCAGCAGCTTAAGACGGGCCTTGGCGGGAGAAGGCACAGATACGCAGTATTTT. It is translated as CASSLRRALAGEGTDTQYF. Together with reference TRBV7-3 and TRBJ2-3, the CDR3 gives the full variable domain: GAGVSQTPSNKVTEKGKYVELRCDPISGHTALYWYRQSLGQGPEFLIYFQGTGAADDSGLPNDRFFAVRPEGSVSTLKIQRTERGDSAVYLCASSLRRALAGEGTDTQYFGPGTRLTVL.

This rearrangement joins TRBV27 to TRBJ1-6, with 7 positions matching TRBD1. The CDR3 runs 16 residues. The junction had 12 bases not matched to a gene; V was cut back by 5 bases and J by 8 bases. Germline CDR1 reads MNHEY; CDR2 reads SMNVEV (reference sequence). The chain's CDR3 is CASSDTSGGVYSPLHF. The DNA for the CDR3 is TGTGCCAGCAGTGACACCTCAGGGGGTGTTTATTCACCCCTCCACTTT.

The chain joins TRBV2 to TRBJ2-7; TRBD2 agrees at 8 bases. The germline gives CDR1 SNHLY, CDR2 FYNNEI. CDR3 size: 14 residues. J was trimmed by 3 bases and V by 6 bases; bases with no gene match: 7. For the CDR3, the DNA is TGTGCCAGCAGGGACAGCGGGGGAGGCTACGAGCAGTACTTC. Translation: CASRDSGGGYEQYF.

The chain combines TRBV6-5 with TRBJ1-2; D gene unclear. The CDR3 contains 13 residues. Trimming left V 2 bases short and J 6 bases short, with 10 bases between. The germline V gene has CDR1 MNHEY and CDR2 SVGAGI. CDR3 sequence (DNA): TGTGCCAGCAGTTACGCGTCGGGTCATGGCTACACCTTC. It encodes CASSYASGHGYTF.

This clonotype appeared a few times. The rearrangement links TRBV3-1 to TRBJ2-7; TRBD2 agrees at 7 bases. CDR3 size: 16 residues. The ends lost 1 base at V and 3 bases at J; junction bases unmatched: 9. The germline V gene encodes CDR1 LGHDT and CDR2 YNNKEL (reference sequence). CDR3 sequence reads: CASSQVYREDLYEQYF. CDR3 DNA: TGTGCCAGCAGCCAAGTATATCGGGAGGACCTCTACGAGCAGTACTTC.

In this sample, this clonotype turned up many times. J is TRBJ1-2 and V is TRBV28, with 8 bases aligning to TRBD1. Per germline, CDR1 MDHEN and CDR2 SYDVKM. The CDR3 has 12 amino acids. V gave up 5 bases and J gave up 8 bases; unmatched junction bases: 4. The CDR3 DNA reads TGTGCCAGCAGTGGACAGGGCTGGGGCTACACCTTC. Its translation is CASSGQGWGYTF.

At least ten counts were recorded for this clonotype. The V and J genes are TRBV7-9 and TRBJ2-3, with 8 bases that match TRBD2. V dropped 2 bases and J dropped 4; count of bases not matched to a gene: 5. Germline-derived CDR1 and CDR2 are SEHNR and FQNEAQ (reference sequence). CDR3 length: 15 amino acids. CDR3 in amino acids: CASSLLAGSSDTQYF. CDR3 sequence (DNA): TGTGCCAGCAGCTTACTAGCGGGCAGCTCAGATACGCAGTATTTT.

The CDR3 coding sequence is TGTGCCAGCAGCGTAGCTACCCAGAGCGGACCTAGCACAGATACGCAGTATTTT. Amino acid sequence: CASSVATQSGPSTDTQYF. This sequence joins TRBV9 and TRBJ2-3, with a possible D match to TRBD2 (5 bases). This CDR3 is 18 amino acids long. Germline-derived CDR1 and CDR2 are SGDLS and YYNGEE. Between the trimmed V and J ends, which lost 0 bases and 0 bases, there was a span of 17 bases.

The sample holds a few counts of this clonotype. The genes are TRBV6-2 or TRBV6-3 and TRBJ2-3, with D possibly being TRBD2 (6 bases). V lost 7 bases to trimming and J lost 1 base, with 18 bases between them. The CDR3 totals 16 residues. In germline, CDR1 is MNHEY, CDR2 SVGEGT. CDR3 residues: CASTTLAASGTDTQYF. The CDR3 DNA reads as TGTGCCAGCACCACACTAGCAGCGTCGGGCACAGATACGCAGTATTTT.

The rearrangement uses TRBV9 and TRBJ1-5, with a weak D call TRBD1 (5 bases). The CDR3 spans 15 residues. The V gene lost 4 bases and the J gene lost 3 bases, with 14 bases spanning the gap. Per germline, CDR1 SGDLS and CDR2 YYNGEE. Here the CDR3 reads CASSPLTATNQPQHF. The CDR3 DNA reads TGTGCCAGCAGCCCCCTGACAGCCACCAATCAGCCCCAGCATTTT.

This clonotype was seen ten or more times. V usage is TRBV10-3 and J usage is TRBJ1-4; no definite D call. Germline V gene data show CDR1 as ENHRY and CDR2 as SYGVKD. Trimming stripped 0 bases from V and 8 bases from J, with 16 bases between. The length of the CDR3 is 16 residues. CDR3: CAISESFHMEDEKLFF. The DNA of the CDR3 is TGTGCCATCAGTGAGTCGTTTCACATGGAGGACGAAAAACTGTTTTTT.

V usage is TRBV27 and J usage is TRBJ2-1, with 10 bases identical to TRBD2. Germline V gives CDR1 MNHEY, CDR2 SMNVEV (reference sequence). The CDR3 is made up of 13 amino acids. With 8 bases clipped from V and 6 bases from J, the junction kept 4 bases outside the gene matches. The CDR3, as DNA: TGTGCCAGCGAAGGGACTAGCGTCAATGAGCAGTTCTTC. As protein: CASEGTSVNEQFF.

A note on this clonotype: A much larger clonotype is one base distant, so this may be a read error. The chain has TRBV11-2 and TRBJ2-2; the match to TRBD2 covers 9 bases. The CDR3 spans 16 residues. Trimming removed 5 bases from V and 12 bases from J; junction bases left unmatched: 16. CDR1 and CDR2 from the germline V gene are SGHAT and FQNNGV. The DNA for the CDR3 is TGTGCCAGCAGCGCGTCGTCCAGATTAGCGGGAGAAAAGCTGTTTTTT. Its translation: CASSASSRLAGEKLFF.

This clonotype was picked up many times. The chain uses TRBV6-1 and TRBJ1-1, with no clear D. In germline, CDR1 is MNHNS, CDR2 SASEGT. The length of the CDR3 is 13 residues. The V end was cut by 5 bases, the J end by 4 bases, with 11 bases between. CDR3 DNA: TGTGCCAGCAGTACAACGTGGGGCACTGAAGCTTTCTTT. It encodes CASSTTWGTEAFF.

This clonotype has only a few counts. CDR3 sequence (DNA): TGTGCCAGCAGCTTAAGTGCTAGCGGGAGAACTGAGCAGTTCTTC. As protein: CASSLSASGRTEQFF. V is TRBV11-2 and J is TRBJ2-1; 10 nucleotides align to TRBD2. The CDR3 spans 15 residues. CDR1 is SGHAT, CDR2 FQNNGV, per germline. V was pared by 2 bases and J by 9 bases, with 7 bases of the junction left unmatched.

This clonotype was recorded a few times. Since the CDR3 does not end with the conserved phenylalanine or tryptophan, this likely comes from a read error. The chain carries TRBV12-5 and TRBJ2-4; D gene unclear. This CDR3 comprises 15 residues. Germline CDR1 and CDR2: LGHNT and FRNRAP. Trimming removed 1 base at V and 2 bases at J, with 9 bases between. The CDR3 DNA is TGTGCTAGTGGTTTGGCGGCCATAACCAAAAACATTCAGTACCTC. Protein sequence: CASGLAAITKNIQYL.

The CDR3 DNA reads as TGCAGCGTTGCTATCGTGGGTCAGCCCCAGCATTTT. This translates into CSVAIVGQPQHF. The genes are TRBV29-1 and TRBJ1-5, with D hard to call. Per the germline V gene, CDR1 is SQVTM and CDR2 is ANQGSEA. Trimming removed 4 bases at V and 6 bases at J, with 10 bases between. The CDR3 contains 12 residues.

This chain joins TRBV27 and TRBJ2-4, with D possibly TRBD2 on 6 matching bases. The J call is in doubt because the DNA end fits TRBJ2-7 better. Germline CDR1 reads MNHEY; CDR2 reads SMNVEV (reference sequence). CDR3 length: 14 residues. The CDR3 sequence: CASSLAGLTYEQYF. CDR3 coding DNA: TGTGCCAGCAGTTTAGCGGGATTAACCTACGAGCAGTACTTC.

The chain uses TRBV24-1 and TRBJ2-3; 7 bases line up with TRBD2. The CDR3 consists of 14 residues. V lost 7 bases and J lost 4; bases outside the gene matches: 7. CDR1 KGHDR and CDR2 SFDVKD come from the germline V gene. The CDR3 DNA sequence: TGTGCCACCAGGGGAGGGCCGCGTCCAGATACGCAGTATTTT. It is translated as CATRGGPRPDTQYF.

This clonotype has only a few counts. The chain is built from TRBV3-1 and TRBJ1-2; tentative D call: TRBD1 (5 bases). Trimming left V 4 bases short and J 2 bases short, with 17 bases between. CDR1 is LGHDT, CDR2 YNNKEL, per germline (reference sequence). The CDR3 spans 16 residues. CDR3 in DNA: TGTGCCAGCAGCCGGGACCCCCCTGAACGGAACTATGGCTACACCTTC. The encoded protein is CASSRDPPERNYGYTF.